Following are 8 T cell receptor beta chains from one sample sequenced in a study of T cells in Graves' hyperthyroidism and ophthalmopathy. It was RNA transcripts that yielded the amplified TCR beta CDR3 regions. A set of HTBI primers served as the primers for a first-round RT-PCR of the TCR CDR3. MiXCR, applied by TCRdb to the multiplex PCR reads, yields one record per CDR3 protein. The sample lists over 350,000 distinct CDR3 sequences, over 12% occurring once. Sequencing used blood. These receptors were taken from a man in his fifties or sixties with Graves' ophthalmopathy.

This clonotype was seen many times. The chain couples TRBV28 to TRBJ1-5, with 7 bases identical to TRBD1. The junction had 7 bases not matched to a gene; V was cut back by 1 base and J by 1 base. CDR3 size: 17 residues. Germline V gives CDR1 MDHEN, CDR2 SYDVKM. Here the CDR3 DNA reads TGTGCCAGCAGTTTATCCAGAGACAGGGTAAGCAATCAGCCCCAGCATTTT. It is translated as CASSLSRDRVSNQPQHF.

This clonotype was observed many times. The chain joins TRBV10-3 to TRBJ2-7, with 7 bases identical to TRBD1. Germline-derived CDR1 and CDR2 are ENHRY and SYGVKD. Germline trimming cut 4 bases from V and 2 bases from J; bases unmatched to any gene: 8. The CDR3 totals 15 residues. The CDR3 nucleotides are TGTGCCATCAGTGCGTCCGGGACAGCCACCTACGAGCAGTACTTC. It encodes CAISASGTATYEQYF.

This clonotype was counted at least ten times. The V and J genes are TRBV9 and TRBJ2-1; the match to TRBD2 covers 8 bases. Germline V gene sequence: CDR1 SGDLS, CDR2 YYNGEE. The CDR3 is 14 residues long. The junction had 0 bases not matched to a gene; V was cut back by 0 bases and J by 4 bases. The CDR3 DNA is TGTGCCAGCAGCGTAGGACTAGCGTACAATGAGCAGTTCTTC. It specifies CASSVGLAYNEQFF.

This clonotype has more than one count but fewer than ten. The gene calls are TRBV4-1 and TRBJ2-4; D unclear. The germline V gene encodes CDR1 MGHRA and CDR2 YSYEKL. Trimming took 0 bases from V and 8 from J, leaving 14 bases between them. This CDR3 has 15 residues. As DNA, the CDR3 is TGCGCCAGCAGCCAAGATTACAGCCGGCAGGACATTCAGTACTTC. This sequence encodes CASSQDYSRQDIQYF.

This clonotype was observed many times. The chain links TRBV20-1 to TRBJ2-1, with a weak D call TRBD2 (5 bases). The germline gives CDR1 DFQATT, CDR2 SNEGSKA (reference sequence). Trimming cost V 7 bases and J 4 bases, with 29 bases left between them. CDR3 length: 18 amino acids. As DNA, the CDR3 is TGCAGTGATCTATTGACGGGAAGGATTACGAGGATTTACAATGAGCAGTTCTTC. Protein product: CSDLLTGRITRIYNEQFF.

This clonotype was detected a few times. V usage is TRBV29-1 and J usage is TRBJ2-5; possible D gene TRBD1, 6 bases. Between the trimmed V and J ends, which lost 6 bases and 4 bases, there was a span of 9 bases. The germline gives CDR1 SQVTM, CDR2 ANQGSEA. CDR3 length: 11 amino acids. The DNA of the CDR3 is TGCAGCGTACAAGGGGGAGAGACCCAGTACTTC. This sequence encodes CSVQGGETQYF.

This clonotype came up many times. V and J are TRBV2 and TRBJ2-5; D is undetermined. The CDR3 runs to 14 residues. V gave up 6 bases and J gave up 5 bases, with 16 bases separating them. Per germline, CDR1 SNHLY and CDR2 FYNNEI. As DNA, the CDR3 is TGTGCCAGCAGCGGATGGACGGCTCGCGAGACCCAGTACTTC. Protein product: CASSGWTARETQYF. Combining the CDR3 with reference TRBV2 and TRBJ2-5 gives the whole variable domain EPEVTQTPSHQVTQMGQEVILRCVPISNHLYFYWYRQILGQKVEFLVSFYNNEISEKSEIFDDQFSVERPDGSNFTLKIRSTKLEDSAMYFCASSGWTARETQYFGPGTRLLVL.

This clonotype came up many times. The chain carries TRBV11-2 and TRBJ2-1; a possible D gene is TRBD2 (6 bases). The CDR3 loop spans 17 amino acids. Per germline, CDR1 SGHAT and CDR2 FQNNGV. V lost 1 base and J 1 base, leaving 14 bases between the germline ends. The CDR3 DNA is TGTGCCAGCAGCTTAGTACTGGGGGGTTGGTCCTACAATGAGCAGTTCTTC. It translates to CASSLVLGGWSYNEQFF.